This T cell receptor beta chain was sequenced during a study of graft-versus-host responses after intestinal transplantation. Study context: Transplant recipients had multivisceral, liver-intestinal, or isolated intestinal grafts.

At the end of the reaction, proliferating CFSE-low CD3+CD4+ and CD3+CD8+ responders were sorted. V lost 7 bases and J lost 10, with 14 bases in between. From germline, CDR1 is MDHEN and CDR2 SYDVKM. There are 12 residues in the CDR3. Generated by immunoSEQ multiplex PCR, the TCRdb table keeps only in-frame clones and is missing some. The sample shows about 2,500 clones, under 30% of them seen only once. The specimen was alloreactive CD4+ T cells from a mixed lymphocyte reaction culture, collected before transplantation. Subset meaning: CFSE-low proliferating T cells sorted from roughly six-day pre-transplant mixed lymphocyte reaction (GvH or HvG direction). This sequence joins TRBV28 and TRBJ2-1; a possible D gene is TRBD1 (6 bases). The sequence was collected from a human patient who was an organ donor for intestinal transplantation. CDR3 DNA sequence: TGTGCCAGCACCTCAACAGGGTGGGAGCAGTTCTTC. Its protein product is CASTSTGWEQFF.